The 29 T cell receptor beta chains in this list originate from one sample, sequenced in a study of CD8+ T cells in alopecia areata. The sequencing template was cDNA reverse transcribed from extracted RNA. Data came from immunoSEQ multiplex PCR; TCRdb stores just in-frame clones and leaves some out. The sample carries 150,000 to 200,000 clones, 58% recorded once. Regarding treatment: oral pan-JAK inhibitor, 5-10 mg twice daily. Sequences were derived from CD4+ T cells sorted from blood, sampled at week 24, from a patient treated with tofacitinib. The receptor source for this set is a human donor with alopecia areata.

The J gene is TRBJ1-6, the V gene TRBV14, with unresolved D. The V end was cut by 8 bases, the J end by 0 bases, with 8 bases between. The CDR3 is 14 residues long. From germline, CDR1 is SGHDN and CDR2 FVKESK. CDR3 coding DNA: TGTGCCAGCCGAGGGAGCTCCTATAATTCACCCCTCCACTTT. Residues: CASRGSSYNSPLHF.

The chain links TRBV9 to TRBJ2-1; 9 positions match TRBD1. The CDR3 has 15 residues. V lost 0 bases and J lost 2; bases outside the gene matches: 0. CDR1 is SGDLS and CDR2 is YYNGEE in the germline V gene. CDR3 residues: CASSVDRGPYNEQFF. CDR3 bases: TGTGCCAGCAGCGTAGACAGGGGGCCCTACAATGAGCAGTTCTTC.

CDR3 bases: TGTGCCAGCAGTTTATCTTCTGGGCGACGCCGGGGAGAGACCCAGTACTTC. Translating gives CASSLSSGRRRGETQYF. The rearrangement links TRBV28 to TRBJ2-5; D might be TRBD2 (5 bases). V was trimmed by 1 base and J by 4 bases, leaving 19 bases between them. CDR3 length equals 17 residues. Germline loops: CDR1 MDHEN, CDR2 SYDVKM.

The J gene is TRBJ1-2, the V gene TRBV30, with D uncertain. This CDR3 contains 14 residues. The germline V gene encodes CDR1 GTSNPN and CDR2 SVGIG (reference sequence). V lost 2 bases and J lost 4, with 14 bases in between. The CDR3 DNA reads TGTGCCTGGAGTCCCATTCGGGCAGGCTATGGCTACACCTTC. Translating gives CAWSPIRAGYGYTF.

This chain joins TRBV4-2 and TRBJ2-3; D possibly matches TRBD1 or TRBD2 (6 bases each). Germline V gives CDR1 LGHNA, CDR2 YNFKEQ. With 1 base removed from V and 4 bases from J, the gap between germline ends came to 18 bases. CDR3 length equals 17 residues. CDR3 DNA: TGTGCCAGCAGCCAAGGTTACGGGAGACAGGTCGCAGATACGCAGTATTTT. Residues: CASSQGYGRQVADTQYF.

This clone appeared a few times. The chain employs TRBV25-1 and TRBJ1-1; no firm D call. Trimming cost V 1 base and J 3 bases, with 3 bases left between them. This CDR3 region has 12 residues. Germline loops: CDR1 MGHDK, CDR2 SYGVNS. CDR3: CASSEFDTEAFF. In DNA form, the CDR3 reads TGTGCCAGCAGTGAATTTGACACTGAAGCTTTCTTT.

The chain couples TRBV7-2 to TRBJ2-7; perhaps TRBD2 as D (6 bases). The CDR3 has 15 amino acids. Germline V gene data show CDR1 as SGHTA and CDR2 as FQGNSA. Trimming shortened V by 2 bases and J by 3 bases, and 14 bases separated the two germline ends. CDR3 sequence: CASSLTGGLHYEQYF. The CDR3 bases are TGTGCCAGCAGCTTAACCGGGGGACTTCACTACGAGCAGTACTTC.

The V gene is TRBV6-6, the J gene TRBJ1-4; D not certain. The CDR3 loop spans 15 amino acids. V was pared by 5 bases and J by 7 bases, with 17 bases between. Germline V lookup: CDR1 MNHNY, CDR2 SVGAGI (reference sequence). Here the CDR3 reads CASSRTPRAGEKLFF. The CDR3 nucleotides read TGTGCCAGCAGTCGAACCCCAAGGGCCGGTGAAAAACTGTTTTTT.

This clone came up a few times. J is TRBJ2-3 and V is TRBV6-6; D call uncertain. Germline loops: CDR1 MNHNY, CDR2 SVGAGI (reference sequence). The CDR3 has 13 residues. Trimming removed 1 base from V and 3 bases from J, with 5 bases in between. The CDR3 coding sequence is TGTGCCAGCAGTTACTATTCGACAGATACGCAGTATTTT. Protein sequence: CASSYYSTDTQYF.

The chain combines TRBV5-1 with TRBJ2-2; D gene uncertain. CDR1 is SGHRS, CDR2 YFSETQ, per germline. Trimming removed 1 base at V and 8 bases at J, with 9 bases between. This CDR3 spans 13 amino acids. CDR3 loop: CASSLIGSGELFF. DNA of the CDR3: TGCGCCAGCAGCTTGATAGGCTCTGGGGAGCTGTTTTTT.

The rearrangement links TRBV30 to TRBJ1-4, with 9 nucleotides matching TRBD1. The CDR3 loop spans 15 amino acids. The V gene end was trimmed by 6 bases and the J gene end by 8 bases; junction bases not matched to a gene: 13. The V gene's germline CDR1 is GTSNPN and CDR2 SVGIG (reference sequence). The CDR3 bases are TGTGCCTGCCTGATAACGACAGGGGGAAACGAAAAACTGTTTTTT. Translation: CACLITTGGNEKLFF.

This clone was detected ten times or more. The V and J genes are TRBV5-1 and TRBJ1-5, with D uncertain. V was clipped by 0 bases and J by 3 bases, with 10 bases between them. This CDR3 is 15 amino acids long. Germline values: CDR1 SGHRS, CDR2 YFSETQ. In DNA, the CDR3 is TGCGCCAGCAGCTTGGATGGCGCCTTCAATCAGCCCCAGCATTTT. Translation: CASSLDGAFNQPQHF.

This chain joins TRBV7-2 and TRBJ1-1; 10 nucleotides line up with TRBD1. Looked up from germline, CDR1 is SGHTA and CDR2 is FQGNSA. The CDR3 contains 15 residues. J gave up 8 bases and V 5 bases, and 11 bases lay outside the gene matches. CDR3 loop: CASSRWTGGFEEAFF. For the CDR3, the DNA is TGTGCCAGCAGCCGTTGGACAGGGGGATTTGAGGAAGCTTTCTTT.

The V call is TRBV5-6, the J call TRBJ2-3, with D tentatively TRBD1 (6 bases). From germline, CDR1 is SGHDT and CDR2 YYEEEE. V was trimmed by 0 bases and J by 5 bases, leaving 16 bases between them. The CDR3 sequence is 16 residues long. The CDR3 sequence: CASSLESGVAGDTQYF. In nucleotides, the CDR3 is TGTGCCAGCAGCTTGGAGTCAGGGGTGGCTGGAGATACGCAGTATTTT.

V gene TRBV29-1 combines with J gene TRBJ2-5; D is possibly TRBD1 (6 bases). Per the germline V gene, CDR1 is SQVTM and CDR2 is ANQGSEA. This CDR3 region has 14 residues. V dropped 3 bases and J dropped 6 bases, with 17 bases sitting between them. The CDR3 protein is CSVDPPGQEKTQYF. The DNA of the CDR3 is TGCAGCGTTGATCCCCCGGGACAAGAGAAGACCCAGTACTTC.

In DNA form, the CDR3 reads TGTGCCAGCAGTGAACGATGGGTGGGGAGAGGCGGGGAGCTGTTTTTT. Protein sequence: CASSERWVGRGGELFF. The chain has TRBV25-1 and TRBJ2-2; tentative D call: TRBD2 (5 bases). The V gene's germline CDR1 is MGHDK and CDR2 SYGVNS. The CDR3 sequence is 16 residues long. The ends were cut back, 2 bases at V and 7 bases at J, with 17 bases in the middle.

This clone has a handful of counts. The rearrangement joins TRBV20-1 to TRBJ2-7, with 7 bases matching TRBD1. The CDR3 covers 11 residues. Germline loops: CDR1 DFQATT, CDR2 SNEGSKA (reference sequence). V was clipped by 6 bases and J by 5 bases; unmatched bases: 4. For the CDR3, the DNA is TGCAGTGCCTTGACAGGGAACGAGCAGTACTTC. It is translated as CSALTGNEQYF.

Of note for this clone: The same CDR3 is also encoded by other DNA sequences in this sample. The chain recombines TRBV6-6 with TRBJ2-5; no definite D call. Germline CDR1 is MNHNY and CDR2 is SVGAGI (reference sequence). V was pared by 3 bases and J by 3 bases, with 2 bases between. This CDR3 has 11 amino acids. CDR3 coding DNA: TGTGCCAGCAGTTATGAAGAGACCCAGTACTTC. It codes for CASSYEETQYF.

The genes are TRBV29-1 and TRBJ1-4; D is possibly TRBD1 (6 bases). Between the trimmed V and J ends, which lost 3 bases and 5 bases, there was a span of 10 bases. CDR1 and CDR2 (germline): SQVTM, ANQGSEA. The CDR3 is made up of 13 amino acids. The DNA of the CDR3 is TGCAGCGTTGATGACAGGAAAAATGAAAAACTGTTTTTT. Translation: CSVDDRKNEKLFF.

V usage is TRBV9 and J usage is TRBJ2-3; 8 bases match TRBD2. V lost 0 bases and J lost 9; bases outside the gene matches: 9. This CDR3 has 15 amino acids. Germline V gives CDR1 SGDLS, CDR2 YYNGEE. CDR3 nucleotide sequence: TGTGCCAGCAGCGTAGAAGCCGGGGGGGCAGGAACGCAGTATTTT. Amino acid sequence: CASSVEAGGAGTQYF.

The chain has TRBV6-4 and TRBJ2-5; no definite D call. Germline-derived CDR1 and CDR2 are MRHNA and SNTAGT. Trimming removed 4 bases from V and 2 bases from J, with 8 bases in between. The CDR3 contains 13 residues. DNA for the CDR3: TGTGCCAGCAGTGCCGCCGCACAAGAGACCCAGTACTTC. Its translation is CASSAAAQETQYF.

V usage is TRBV29-1 and J usage is TRBJ2-1, with a possible D match to TRBD2 (6 bases). The CDR3 loop spans 15 amino acids. Germline V gene sequence: CDR1 SQVTM, CDR2 ANQGSEA. V lost 6 bases and J 5 bases, leaving 20 bases between the germline ends. The CDR3 is CSVSRGSWDDNEQFF. The DNA for the CDR3 is TGCAGCGTAAGTCGGGGGTCTTGGGATGACAATGAGCAGTTCTTC.

J is TRBJ1-2 and V is TRBV14, with 11 bases that match TRBD1. The junction had 0 bases not matched to a gene; V was cut back by 4 bases and J by 2 bases. This CDR3 is built from 14 residues. CDR1 is SGHDN and CDR2 is FVKESK in the germline V gene. In nucleotides, the CDR3 is TGTGCCAGCAGCCGGGACAGGGGGAACTATGGCTACACCTTC. It translates to CASSRDRGNYGYTF.

V is TRBV23-1 and J is TRBJ1-4; 7 bases are a match to TRBD1. TRBV23-1 is identified as an open reading frame with a role that is uncertain. The CDR3 sequence is 17 residues long. Trimming at V came to 2 bases and at J to 4 bases, leaving 10 bases not matched to a gene. The CDR3 sequence: CASSQRGQGWGNEKLFF. In DNA form, the CDR3 reads TGCGCCAGCAGTCAAAGGGGGCAGGGGTGGGGTAATGAAAAACTGTTTTTT.

This chain joins TRBV30 and TRBJ2-5; D gene unclear. Trimming stripped 4 bases from V and 0 bases from J, with 9 bases between. The CDR3 contains 13 residues. Germline assignment: CDR1 GTSNPN and CDR2 SVGIG (reference sequence). The CDR3 nucleotides are TGTGCCTGGACCCTAGGATACCAAGAGACCCAGTACTTC. This codes for CAWTLGYQETQYF.

The rearrangement joins TRBV4-3 to TRBJ2-1, with D possibly being TRBD2 (6 bases). This CDR3 has 14 amino acids. Looked up from germline, CDR1 is LGHNA and CDR2 is YSLEER. V dropped 0 bases and J dropped 6 bases, with 9 bases sitting between them. CDR3 DNA sequence: TGCGCCAGCAGCCAAGATCGGGAGCGCAATGAGCAGTTCTTC. Translating it yields CASSQDRERNEQFF.

The V gene is TRBV27, the J gene TRBJ2-7; D may match TRBD1 or TRBD2 (5 bases each). The CDR3 is 15 residues long. Germline loops: CDR1 MNHEY, CDR2 SMNVEV (reference sequence). V was shortened by 9 bases and J by 1 base, with 19 bases between the two germline ends. Here the CDR3 reads CASSPRDAGSYEQYF. The CDR3 DNA reads TGTGCCAGTAGCCCTCGGGACGCGGGTTCCTACGAGCAGTACTTC.

On this clone itself: At one boundary the junction diverges from the germline segment, which might be a read error. V usage is TRBV30 and J usage is TRBJ1-5; D is unresolved. From germline, CDR1 is GTSNPN and CDR2 SVGIG (reference sequence). This CDR3 comprises 12 residues. The CDR3: CAWSVLDGEAFF. The CDR3 DNA sequence: TGTGCCTGGAGTGTACTGGACGGTGAGGCCTTTTTT.

This clone was picked up a small number of times. V is TRBV14 and J is TRBJ2-7; D gene unclear. V lost 3 bases and J 7 bases, leaving 10 bases between the germline ends. Germline V CDR1 and CDR2: SGHDN, FVKESK. The CDR3 loop spans 12 amino acids. The CDR3 coding sequence is TGTGCCAGCAGCCATTTCGCCGCGGAGCAGTACTTC. It specifies CASSHFAAEQYF. Based on the CDR3 plus reference TRBV14 and TRBJ2-7, the full variable domain is EAGVTQFPSHSVIEKGQTVTLRCDPISGHDNLYWYRRVMGKEIKFLLHFVKESKQDESGMPNNRFLAERTGGTYSTLKVQPAELEDSGVYFCASSHFAAEQYFGPGTRLTVT.